The entry that follows covers one T cell receptor (beta chain) sequence. Its recognized antigen is unknown. Base qualities are not at hand, and no much larger clone is one base apart. These data are taken from a study of blood T cell repertoires in COVID-19 (dated by TCRdb to about 2020). Concerning the study at large: Samples from collaborators originated in the United States, Italy and Spain and spanned both the acute and convalescent phases of COVID-19. Where available, HLA class I and class II types were obtained from metadata supplied by the sample provider rather than from assay-based typing. Deeply sampled blood TCRbeta repertoires from subjects exposed to, actively infected with, or recovered from COVID-19 were included in the dataset. The sample metadata nearly always contained a de-identified subject ID, COVID-19 status, age in years and sex. The samples were drawn from two sources: the first 160 participants of the ongoing ImmuneRACE study, and 1,200 or so subjects contributed by 6 global collaborators. The repertoires were released in a freely available public database intended as a resource for research on the immune response to SARS-CoV-2. The material from the prospective study consisted of cDNA or gDNA derived from T cells, B-cell-depleted T cells, or PBMCs. General conclusions and limits of the study: How much clinical and demographic metadata was included differed by source and by participant, and the metadata was provided uncurated.

Collaborating institutions collected whole blood in K2EDTA tubes following their own protocols. For TCRbeta analysis, collaborators shipped samples in one of three forms: frozen whole blood, isolated PBMCs, or DNA extracted from either of those sample types. A distance of 3 bases separates the germline ends of V and J, which lose 2 bases and 0 bases respectively. Including the terminal cysteine and phenylalanine, the CDR3 comprises 13 residues. CDR3 DNA is the only sequence kept; it has 39 bases, read in frame from the first base. The CDR1 and CDR2 encoded by the germline V gene are SGHDT and YYEEEE. TCRbeta CDR3 regions were amplified from genomic DNA using the immunoSEQ Assay, a bias-controlled multiplex PCR. For the original study's pipeline: The number of nucleated cells in each sample was estimated from the amplification of reference gene primers within the assay. Sequence reads were collapsed and filtered to measure the absolute abundance of every unique TCRbeta CDR3 rearrangement. For each sample, productive Simpson clonality was calculated as the square root of Simpson's diversity index over productive rearrangements. TCRdb retrieved this table from immuneACCESS and kept in-frame rearrangements only. Not all clones are present; in checked studies, unresolved V genes account for under half, and no reason is known for the remainder. The D gene and trimming were derived from the DNA, and the V and J assignments and clone size from that table. Here the sample has some 120,000 clones; 82% occur a single time. Around 7.5% of the sample lies in the top ten.

The origin of this receptor is a man in his 70s with active or convalescent COVID-19. The rearrangement joined TRBV5-6 to TRBJ1-5; the D segment cannot be called with confidence. The sequenced material came from peripheral blood. The CDR3: CASSFSSNQPQHF. Here is the DNA: TGTGCCAGCAGCTTCAGTAGCAATCAGCCCCAGCATTTT.